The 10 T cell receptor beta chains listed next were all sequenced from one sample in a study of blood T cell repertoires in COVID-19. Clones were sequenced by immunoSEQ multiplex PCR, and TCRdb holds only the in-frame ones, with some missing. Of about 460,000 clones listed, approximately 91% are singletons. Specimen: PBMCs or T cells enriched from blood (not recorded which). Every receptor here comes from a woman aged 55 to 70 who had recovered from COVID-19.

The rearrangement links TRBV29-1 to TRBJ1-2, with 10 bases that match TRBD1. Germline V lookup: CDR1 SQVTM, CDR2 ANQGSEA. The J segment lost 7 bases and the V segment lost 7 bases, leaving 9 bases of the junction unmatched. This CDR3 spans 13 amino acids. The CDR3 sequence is CSAPNGQGGGYTF. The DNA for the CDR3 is TGCAGCGCTCCCAACGGACAGGGGGGTGGCTACACCTTC.

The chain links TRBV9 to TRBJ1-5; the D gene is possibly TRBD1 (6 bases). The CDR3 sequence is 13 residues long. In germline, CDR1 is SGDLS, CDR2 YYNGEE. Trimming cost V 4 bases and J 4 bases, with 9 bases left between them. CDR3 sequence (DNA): TGTGCCAGCAGCCTACAGGGAAATCAGCCCCAGCATTTT. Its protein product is CASSLQGNQPQHF.

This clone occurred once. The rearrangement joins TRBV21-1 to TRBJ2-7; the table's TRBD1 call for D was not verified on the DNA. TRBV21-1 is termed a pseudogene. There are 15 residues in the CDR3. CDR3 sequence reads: CASSPWTGKSYEQYV. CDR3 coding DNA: TGTGCCAGCAGCCCCTGGACAGGGAAATCTTACGAGCAGTACGTC.

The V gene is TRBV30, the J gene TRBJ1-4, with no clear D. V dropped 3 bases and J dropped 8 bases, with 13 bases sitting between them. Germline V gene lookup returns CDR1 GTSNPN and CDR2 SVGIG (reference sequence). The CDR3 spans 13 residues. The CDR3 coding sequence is TGTGCCTGGAGGGCCGAAGTTGGCGAAAAACTGTTTTTT. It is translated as CAWRAEVGEKLFF.

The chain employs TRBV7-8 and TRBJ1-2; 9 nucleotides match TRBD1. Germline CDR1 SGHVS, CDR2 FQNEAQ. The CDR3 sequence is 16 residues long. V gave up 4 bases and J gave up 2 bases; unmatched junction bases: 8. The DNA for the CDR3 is TGTGCCAGCAGCTCAACAGGGGGCCTCCTCAACTATGGCTACACCTTC. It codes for CASSSTGGLLNYGYTF.

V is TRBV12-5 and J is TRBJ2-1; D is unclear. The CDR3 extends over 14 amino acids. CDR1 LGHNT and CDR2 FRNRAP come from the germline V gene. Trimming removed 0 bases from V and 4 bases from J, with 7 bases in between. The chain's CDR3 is CASGLVPSYNEQFF. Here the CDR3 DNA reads TGTGCTAGTGGTTTGGTACCTAGTTACAATGAGCAGTTCTTC.

In DNA, the CDR3 is TGTGCCAGCAGCCCTGACAGGGCGAGCTCCTACGAGCAGTACTTC. Amino acid sequence: CASSPDRASSYEQYF. The chain links TRBV3-1 (or the pseudogene TRBV3-2) to TRBJ2-7, with 7 bases that match TRBD1. The CDR3 loop spans 15 amino acids. J was trimmed by 0 bases and V by 4 bases; bases with no gene match: 6. Germline CDR1 LGHDT, CDR2 YNNKEL (reference sequence).

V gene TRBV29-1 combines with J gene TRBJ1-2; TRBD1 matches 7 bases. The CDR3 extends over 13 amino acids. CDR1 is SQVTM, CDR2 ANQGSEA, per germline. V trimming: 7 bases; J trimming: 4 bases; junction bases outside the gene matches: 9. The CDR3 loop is CSDRGQLPYGYTF. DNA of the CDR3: TGCAGCGATAGGGGACAGCTTCCCTATGGCTACACCTTC.

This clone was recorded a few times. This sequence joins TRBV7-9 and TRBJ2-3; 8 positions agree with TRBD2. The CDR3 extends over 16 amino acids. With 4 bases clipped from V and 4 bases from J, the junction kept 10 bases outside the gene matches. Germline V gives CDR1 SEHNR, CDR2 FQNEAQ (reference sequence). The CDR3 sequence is CASSSALAGGPDTQYF. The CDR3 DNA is TGTGCCAGCAGCTCAGCCTTGGCGGGGGGACCAGATACGCAGTATTTT.

The CDR3 region has the DNA TGTGCCTGGAGTGAAGGTAGCGGGGGGTATGGAGATACGCAGTATTTT. This sequence encodes CAWSEGSGGYGDTQYF. The chain uses TRBV30 and TRBJ2-3; 10 bases align to TRBD2. Trimming took 1 base from V and 5 from J; bases not matched to a gene: 9. CDR3 length equals 16 residues. CDR1 GTSNPN and CDR2 SVGIG come from the germline V gene (reference sequence).